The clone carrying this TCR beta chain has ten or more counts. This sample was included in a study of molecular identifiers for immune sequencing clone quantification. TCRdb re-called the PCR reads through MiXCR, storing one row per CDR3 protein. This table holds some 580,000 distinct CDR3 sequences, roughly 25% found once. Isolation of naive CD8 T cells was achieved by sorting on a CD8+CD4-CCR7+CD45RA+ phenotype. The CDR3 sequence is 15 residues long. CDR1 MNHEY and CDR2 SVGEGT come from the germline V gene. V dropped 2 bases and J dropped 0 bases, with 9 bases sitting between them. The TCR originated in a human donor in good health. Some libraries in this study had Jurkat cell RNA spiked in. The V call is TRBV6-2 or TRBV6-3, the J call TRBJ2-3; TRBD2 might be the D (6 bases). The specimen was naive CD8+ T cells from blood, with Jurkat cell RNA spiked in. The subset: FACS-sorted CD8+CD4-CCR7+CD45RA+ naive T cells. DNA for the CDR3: TGTGCCAGCAGTTACGAGGGGACTAGCACAGATACGCAGTATTTT. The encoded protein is CASSYEGTSTDTQYF.